The clone carrying this T cell receptor beta chain has ten or more counts. Its antigen is not identified. The source of the sample is a study of T cells in Graves' hyperthyroidism and ophthalmopathy. From RNA transcripts, TCR beta CDR3 regions were amplified. First-round RT-PCR targeting the TCR CDR3 was performed with the HTBI primer set. MiXCR, applied by TCRdb to the multiplex PCR reads, yields one record per CDR3 protein. The table has about 570,000 distinct CDR3 sequences, 14% seen once. Broader study findings: Model output signaled ophthalmopathy a median roughly 6.5 months ahead of onset.

The CDR3 contains 14 residues. The germline CDR1 and CDR2 sequences are SGHRS and YFSETQ. V gave up 2 bases and J gave up 3 bases; unmatched junction bases: 3. This TCR derives from a woman in her 40s with Graves' hyperthyroidism. The gene calls are TRBV5-1 and TRBJ2-7; 9 bases agree with TRBD1. Material: blood. CDR3 bases: TGCGCCAGCAGCTTACAGGGGGCATACTACGAGCAGTACTTC. Translated: CASSLQGAYYEQYF.